The rows below give T cell receptor beta chains drawn from one sample of a study of blood T cell repertoires in COVID-19. Using immunoSEQ multiplex PCR, the repertoire was profiled, and TCRdb retains in-frame clones only, with some absent. Of under 250,000 clones listed, 88% were seen once; the top ten hold around 6.5%. The sequenced sample consisted of peripheral blood. The receptor source for this set is a woman in her twenties or thirties with COVID-19, enrolled during active disease. Each CDR3 is given with its conserved first and last residue. D genes are given only for firm matches. Part of the rows lack a size; the others show once, few, many or a class for expanded clones.

v_gene: TRBV5-1
j_gene: TRBJ2-1
abundance: .
d_gene: .
CDR3aa: CASSHVSGASGIYNEQFF
CDR3nt: TGCGCCAGCAGCCATGTTTCAGGGGCTAGCGGCATCTACAATGAGCAGTTCTTC

v_gene: TRBV7-2
j_gene: TRBJ2-7
abundance: .
d_gene: .
CDR3aa: CASSLNSYEQYF
CDR3nt: TGTGCCAGCAGCTTAAACAGCTACGAGCAGTACTTC

v_gene: TRBV18
j_gene: TRBJ2-4
abundance: .
d_gene: TRBD1
CDR3aa: CASSPVTGGGRNIQYF
CDR3nt: TGTGCCAGCTCACCCGTGACAGGGGGGGGGAGAAACATTCAGTACTTC

v_gene: TRBV5-5
j_gene: TRBJ2-5
abundance: .
d_gene: .
CDR3aa: CASSLGGGVLETQYF
CDR3nt: TGTGCCAGCAGCTTGGGAGGGGGGGTCCTAGAGACCCAGTACTTC

v_gene: TRBV3-1/TRBV3-2
j_gene: TRBJ2-3
abundance: .
d_gene: TRBD2
CDR3aa: CASQRGTNTDTQYF
CDR3nt: TGTGCCAGCCAGCGGGGGACCAACACAGATACGCAGTATTTT

v_gene: TRBV3-1/TRBV3-2
j_gene: TRBJ2-2
abundance: .
d_gene: TRBD2
CDR3aa: CASSPGLGSIGELFF
CDR3nt: TGTGCCAGCAGCCCGGGACTAGGTTCAATCGGGGAGCTGTTTTTT

v_gene: TRBV11-2
j_gene: TRBJ2-2
abundance: .
d_gene: .
CDR3aa: CASSPQGTGELFF
CDR3nt: TGTGCCAGCAGTCCACAGGGTACCGGGGAGCTGTTTTTT

v_gene: TRBV11-3
j_gene: TRBJ2-5
abundance: .
d_gene: TRBD2
CDR3aa: CASSPGLAGGPEETQYF
CDR3nt: TGTGCCAGCAGCCCCGGACTAGCGGGAGGGCCGGAAGAGACCCAGTACTTC

v_gene: TRBV6-5
j_gene: TRBJ2-1
abundance: .
d_gene: TRBD1
CDR3aa: CASSPGTGYNEQFF
CDR3nt: TGTGCCAGCAGTCCCGGGACAGGGTACAATGAGCAGTTCTTC

v_gene: TRBV18
j_gene: TRBJ2-2
abundance: .
d_gene: TRBD2
CDR3aa: CASSPETSGDGELFF
CDR3nt: TGTGCCAGCTCACCAGAGACTAGCGGGGACGGGGAGCTGTTTTTT

v_gene: TRBV24-1
j_gene: TRBJ2-1
abundance: once
d_gene: TRBD2
CDR3aa: CATKAGGEYNEQFF
CDR3nt: TGTGCCACGAAAGCGGGAGGGGAGTACAATGAGCAGTTCTTC

v_gene: TRBV6-5
j_gene: TRBJ2-7
abundance: .
d_gene: .
CDR3aa: CASSFADNYEQYF
CDR3nt: TGTGCCAGCAGTTTCGCGGACAACTACGAGCAGTACTTC

v_gene: TRBV7-8
j_gene: TRBJ1-2
abundance: .
d_gene: TRBD1
CDR3aa: CASSPAGTAPYGYTF
CDR3nt: TGTGCCAGCAGCCCAGCCGGGACAGCGCCCTATGGCTACACCTTC

v_gene: TRBV6-2/TRBV6-3
j_gene: TRBJ2-5
abundance: once
d_gene: .
CDR3aa: CASSYSLAAYQETQYF
CDR3nt: TGTGCCAGCAGTTACTCTTTGGCGGCGTACCAAGAGACCCAGTACTTC

v_gene: TRBV19
j_gene: TRBJ1-4
abundance: .
d_gene: .
CDR3aa: CASRRGQDNEKLFF
CDR3nt: TGTGCCAGTAGAAGGGGTCAGGATAATGAAAAACTGTTTTTT

v_gene: TRBV9
j_gene: TRBJ1-3
abundance: .
d_gene: TRBD1
CDR3aa: CASSSSGTVTPSGNTIYF
CDR3nt: TGTGCCAGCAGCTCTTCCGGGACAGTGACTCCCTCTGGAAACACCATATATTTT

v_gene: TRBV10-3
j_gene: TRBJ2-1
abundance: .
d_gene: TRBD2
CDR3aa: CAIRTSGGNNEQFF
CDR3nt: TGTGCCATCAGAACTAGCGGGGGGAACAATGAGCAGTTCTTC

v_gene: TRBV4-1
j_gene: TRBJ2-2
abundance: .
d_gene: .
CDR3aa: CASSPGSAVSGELFF
CDR3nt: TGCGCCAGCAGCCCTGGCTCAGCGGTCTCCGGGGAGCTGTTTTTT

v_gene: TRBV6-2/TRBV6-3
j_gene: TRBJ2-7
abundance: .
d_gene: TRBD1
CDR3aa: CASSYGQGAYEQYF
CDR3nt: TGTGCCAGCAGTTACGGTCAGGGGGCCTACGAGCAGTACTTC

v_gene: TRBV6-5
j_gene: TRBJ2-7
abundance: .
d_gene: TRBD1
CDR3aa: CASSPQDRAAHEQYF
CDR3nt: TGTGCCAGCAGCCCACAGGACAGGGCGGCCCACGAGCAGTACTTC

v_gene: TRBV19
j_gene: TRBJ2-6
abundance: once
d_gene: .
CDR3aa: CASSSEGSRTGRGTNVLTF
CDR3nt: TGTGCCAGTAGCTCAGAAGGCTCTCGGACAGGGAGGGGGACCAACGTCCTGACTTTC

v_gene: TRBV28
j_gene: TRBJ2-1
abundance: .
d_gene: TRBD2
CDR3aa: CATLTSGTSPVF
CDR3nt: TGTGCCACCCTAACTTCCGGGACTAGTCCGGTCTTC

v_gene: TRBV12-3/TRBV12-4
j_gene: TRBJ2-2
abundance: .
d_gene: .
CDR3aa: CASSLSSGELFF
CDR3nt: TGTGCCAGCAGTTTATCGTCCGGGGAGCTGTTTTTT

v_gene: TRBV19
j_gene: TRBJ1-1
abundance: once
d_gene: .
CDR3aa: CASSTPETGLRAEAFF
CDR3nt: TGTGCCAGTAGTACTCCCGAGACCGGCCTCCGGGCTGAAGCTTTCTTT